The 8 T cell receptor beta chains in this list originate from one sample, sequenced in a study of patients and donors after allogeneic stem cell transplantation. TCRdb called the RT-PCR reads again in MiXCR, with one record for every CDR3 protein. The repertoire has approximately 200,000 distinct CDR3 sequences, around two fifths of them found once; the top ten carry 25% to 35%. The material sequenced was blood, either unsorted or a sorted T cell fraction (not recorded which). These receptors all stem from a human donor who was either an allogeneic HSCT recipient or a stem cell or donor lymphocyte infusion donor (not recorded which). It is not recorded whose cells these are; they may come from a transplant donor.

As DNA, the CDR3 is TGCAGCGTTGAAATTATGGGGCTAGCAGTCTACGAGCAGTACTTC. This codes for CSVEIMGLAVYEQYF. This rearrangement joins TRBV29-1 to TRBJ2-7; D tentatively reads TRBD1 or TRBD2 (5 bases each). Germline V gives CDR1 SQVTM, CDR2 ANQGSEA. Trimming stripped 2 bases from V and 3 bases from J, with 17 bases between. The CDR3 sequence is 15 residues long.

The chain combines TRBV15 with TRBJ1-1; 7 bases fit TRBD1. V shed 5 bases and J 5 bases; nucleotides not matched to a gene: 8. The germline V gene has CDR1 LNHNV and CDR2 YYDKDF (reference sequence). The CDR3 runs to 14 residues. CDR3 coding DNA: TGTGCCACCAGCCAAACCCGACAGGGTACTGAAGCTTTCTTT. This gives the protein CATSQTRQGTEAFF.

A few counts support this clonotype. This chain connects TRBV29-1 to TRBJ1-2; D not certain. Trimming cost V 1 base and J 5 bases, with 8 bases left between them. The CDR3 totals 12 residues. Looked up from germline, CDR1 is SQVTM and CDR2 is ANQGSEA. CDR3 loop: CSVEVPVYGYTF. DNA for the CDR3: TGCAGCGTTGAAGTTCCGGTATATGGCTACACCTTC.

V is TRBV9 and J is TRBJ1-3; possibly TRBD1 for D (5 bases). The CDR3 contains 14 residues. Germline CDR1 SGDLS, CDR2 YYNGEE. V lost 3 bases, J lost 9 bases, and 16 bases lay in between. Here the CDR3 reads CASSAGTAEFTIYF. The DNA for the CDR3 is TGTGCCAGCAGCGCAGGGACCGCGGAGTTCACCATATATTTT.

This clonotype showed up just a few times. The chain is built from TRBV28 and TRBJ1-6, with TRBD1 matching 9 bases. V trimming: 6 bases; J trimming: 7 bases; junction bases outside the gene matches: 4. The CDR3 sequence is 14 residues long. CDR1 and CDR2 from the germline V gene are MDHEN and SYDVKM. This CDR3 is CASRWDRENSPLHF. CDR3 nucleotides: TGTGCCAGCAGGTGGGACAGGGAGAATTCACCCCTCCACTTT.

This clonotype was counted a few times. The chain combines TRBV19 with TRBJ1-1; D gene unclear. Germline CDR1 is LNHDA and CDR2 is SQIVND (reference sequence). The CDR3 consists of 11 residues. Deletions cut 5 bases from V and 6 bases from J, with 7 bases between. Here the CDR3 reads CASSLGSEAFF. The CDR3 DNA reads TGTGCCAGTAGTTTAGGGTCTGAAGCTTTCTTT.

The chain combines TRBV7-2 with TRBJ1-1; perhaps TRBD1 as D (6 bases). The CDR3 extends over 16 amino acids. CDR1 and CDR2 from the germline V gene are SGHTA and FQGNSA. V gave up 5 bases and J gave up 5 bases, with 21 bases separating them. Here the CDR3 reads CASSSWDTFGGTEAFF. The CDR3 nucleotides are TGTGCCAGCAGCAGCTGGGACACTTTTGGGGGAACTGAAGCTTTCTTT. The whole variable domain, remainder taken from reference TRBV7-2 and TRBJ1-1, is GAGVSQSPSNKVTEKGKDVELRCDPISGHTALYWYRQSLGQGLEFLIYFQGNSAPDKSGLPSDRFSAERTGGSVSTLTIQRTQQEDSAVYLCASSSWDTFGGTEAFFGQGTRLTVV.

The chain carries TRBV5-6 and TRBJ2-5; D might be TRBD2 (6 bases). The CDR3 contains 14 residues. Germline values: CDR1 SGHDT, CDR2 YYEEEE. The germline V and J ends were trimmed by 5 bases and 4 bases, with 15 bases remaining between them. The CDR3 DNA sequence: TGTGCCAGCAGTATGTTCGGGAGAGGAGAGACCCAGTACTTC. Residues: CASSMFGRGETQYF.